What follows is one T cell receptor (beta chain) and its context. This clone was recorded a few times. The specificity of this receptor is unknown. Base qualities are not recorded, but no much larger clone differs from it by a single base. The collaborating institutions used their own protocols to collect whole blood in K2EDTA tubes. For TCRbeta analysis, collaborators shipped samples as frozen whole blood, isolated PBMCs, or DNA extracted from either of those sample types. These data belong to a study of blood T cell repertoires in COVID-19 (dated by TCRdb to about 2020). Background on the whole study: The collaborator samples originated in the United States, Italy and Spain and spanned the acute and convalescent phases of COVID-19. The prospective study material was composed of cDNA or gDNA derived from T cells, B-cell-depleted T cells, or PBMCs. The samples were drawn from the first 160 participants of the ongoing ImmuneRACE study and from more than 1,000 subjects provided by 6 global collaborators. Where available, HLA class I and class II types were obtained from metadata supplied by the sample provider rather than from assay-based typing. A de-identified subject ID, COVID-19 status, age in years and sex were almost always included in the sample metadata. Deeply sampled blood TCRbeta repertoires from subjects exposed to, actively infected with, or recovered from COVID-19 were included in the dataset. The repertoires were released in a freely available public database intended as a resource for research on the immune response to SARS-CoV-2.

TCRbeta CDR3 regions were amplified from genomic DNA by means of the immunoSEQ Assay, a bias-controlled multiplex PCR. Turning to the authors' computational methods: The number of nucleated cells in each sample was estimated by amplification of reference gene primers within the assay. To quantify the absolute abundance of each unique TCRbeta CDR3 rearrangement, sequence reads were collapsed and filtered. For each sample, productive Simpson clonality was calculated by taking the square root of Simpson's diversity index across productive rearrangements. This is the immuneACCESS table as TCRdb keeps it, with only in-frame sequences that have V and J called. A part of the clones is gone; compared with another copy, unresolved V genes explain less than half, and the rest is unexplained. That table is the source of V, J and clone size, and D and trimming were worked out from the DNA. The sample table holds around 16,000 clones, of which roughly 80% were seen once. In total, the top ten clones hold around a fifth of the sample.

General conclusions and limits of the study: The amount of clinical and demographic metadata varied by source and participant and was provided uncurated.

Input material: peripheral blood. The source is a man older than 75 with active COVID-19.

The CDR3 loop reads CASSPRSGGGGNQPQHF. The DNA reads as follows: TGTGCCAGCAGTCCTCGGTCGGGGGGCGGTGGCAATCAGCCCCAGCATTTT. This sequence uses TRBV6-6 and TRBJ1-5; a weak D assignment points to TRBD1 (6 bases agree). Cut back by 5 bases and 2 bases, the V and J ends lie 19 bases apart. Its CDR3 holds 17 amino acids, cysteine through phenylalanine. Of all the DNA, just the CDR3 is kept, 51 bases in frame from base 1. CDR1 MNHNY and CDR2 SVGAGI were looked up in the germline V gene (reference sequence).